Presented here are 4 T cell receptor beta chains from one specimen sequenced in a study of blood T cells in healthy people across ages. Through a sample-barcoded 5' primer and a J-beta primer mix, a second PCR was run for roughly 7 to 11 cycles. TCRdb reanalysed the 5' RACE reads using MiXCR and keeps one entry per CDR3 protein. This table has 600,000 to 850,000 distinct CDR3 sequences, about 25% appearing once. Separately, the same data were catalogued under a study of T cells of mothers and their children.

The source material was blood. The origin of the receptors is a boy aged 5-17 years in good health.

This clonotype was found a few times. The V and J genes are TRBV29-1 and TRBJ1-2; a weak D match, TRBD1 (6 bases). The germline V gene encodes CDR1 SQVTM and CDR2 ANQGSEA. This CDR3 has 13 amino acids. V dropped 7 bases and J dropped 6 bases, with 18 bases sitting between them. CDR3 bases: TGCAGCGCTATATCGGGGGGCTTGGATGGCTACACCTTC. It yields the protein CSAISGGLDGYTF.

The DNA for the CDR3 is TGTGCCAGCAGCTCCGCGGCTGAAAAACTGTTTTTT. Translated, it gives CASSSAAEKLFF. The chain couples TRBV7-9 to TRBJ1-4; no firm D call. This CDR3 spans 12 amino acids. Germline CDR1 reads SEHNR; CDR2 reads FQNEAQ (reference sequence). Between the trimmed V and J ends, which lost 4 bases and 7 bases, there was a span of 7 bases.

J is TRBJ2-5 and V is TRBV4-2; 7 bases line up with TRBD2. Matching the DNA end better, TRBJ2-7 makes the J call doubtful. The germline gives CDR1 LGHNA, CDR2 YNFKEQ. CDR3 size: 21 residues. Here the CDR3 DNA reads TGTGCCAGCAGCCAAGATCGGGGGGAATACGAGGGCCGAGCAATTTCCTACGAGCAGTACTTC. Translating gives CASSQDRGEYEGRAISYEQYF.

The V call is TRBV6-2 or TRBV6-3, the J call TRBJ1-2, with D possibly matching TRBD1 (5 bases). The CDR3 has 12 amino acids. The ends were cut back, 6 bases at V and 4 bases at J, with 9 bases in the middle. Germline V gene lookup returns CDR1 MNHEY and CDR2 SVGEGT. The CDR3 loop is CASRDGTYGYTF. In DNA form, the CDR3 reads TGTGCCAGCAGAGACGGGACCTATGGCTACACCTTC.